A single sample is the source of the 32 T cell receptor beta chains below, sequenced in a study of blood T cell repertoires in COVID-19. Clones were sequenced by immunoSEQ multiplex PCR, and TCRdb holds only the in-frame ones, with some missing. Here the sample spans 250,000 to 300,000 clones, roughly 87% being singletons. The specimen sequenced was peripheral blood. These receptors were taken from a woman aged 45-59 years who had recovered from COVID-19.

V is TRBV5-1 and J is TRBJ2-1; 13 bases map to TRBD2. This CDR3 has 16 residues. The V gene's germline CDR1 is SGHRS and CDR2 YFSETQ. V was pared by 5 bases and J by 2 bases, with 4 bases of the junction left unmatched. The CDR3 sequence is CASSPGLAGAYNEQFF. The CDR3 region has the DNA TGCGCCAGCAGTCCAGGACTAGCGGGGGCCTACAATGAGCAGTTCTTC.

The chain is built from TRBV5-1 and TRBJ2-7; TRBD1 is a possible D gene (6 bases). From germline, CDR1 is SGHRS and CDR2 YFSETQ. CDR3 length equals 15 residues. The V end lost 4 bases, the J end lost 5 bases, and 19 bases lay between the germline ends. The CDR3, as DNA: TGCGCCAGCAGCCAGTTACAGGGTAAGGGGGACGAGCAGTACTTC. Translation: CASSQLQGKGDEQYF.

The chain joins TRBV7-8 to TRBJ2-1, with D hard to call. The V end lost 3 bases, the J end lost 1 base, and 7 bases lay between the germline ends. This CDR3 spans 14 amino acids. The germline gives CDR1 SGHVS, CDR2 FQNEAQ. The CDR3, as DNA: TGTGCCAGCAGCTTTGGCGGATCCTACAATGAGCAGTTCTTC. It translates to CASSFGGSYNEQFF.

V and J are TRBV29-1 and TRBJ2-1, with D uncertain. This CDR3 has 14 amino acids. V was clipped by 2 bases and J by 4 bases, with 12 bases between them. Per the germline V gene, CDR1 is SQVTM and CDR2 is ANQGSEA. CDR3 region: CSVEWSWRYNEQFF. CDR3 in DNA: TGCAGCGTTGAATGGTCCTGGCGGTACAATGAGCAGTTCTTC.

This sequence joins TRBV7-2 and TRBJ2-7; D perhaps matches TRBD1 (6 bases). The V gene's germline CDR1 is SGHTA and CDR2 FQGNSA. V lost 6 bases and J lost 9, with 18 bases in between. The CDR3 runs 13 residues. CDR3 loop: CASRLSRTDGQYF. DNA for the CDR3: TGTGCCAGCAGACTGAGTCGGACAGATGGGCAGTACTTC.

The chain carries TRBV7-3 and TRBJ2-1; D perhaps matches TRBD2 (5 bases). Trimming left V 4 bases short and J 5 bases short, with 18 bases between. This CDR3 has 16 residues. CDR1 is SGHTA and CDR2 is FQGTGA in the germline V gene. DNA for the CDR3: TGTGCCAGCAGCTCCACTCTGGTGGGAGCCCACAATGAGCAGTTCTTC. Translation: CASSSTLVGAHNEQFF.

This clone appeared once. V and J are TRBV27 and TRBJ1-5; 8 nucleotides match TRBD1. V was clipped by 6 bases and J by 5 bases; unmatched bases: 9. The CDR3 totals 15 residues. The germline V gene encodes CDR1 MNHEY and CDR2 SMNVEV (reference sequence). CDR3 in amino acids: CASSLTRGPHQPQHF. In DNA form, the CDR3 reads TGTGCCAGCAGCTTAACCAGGGGGCCCCATCAGCCCCAGCATTTT.

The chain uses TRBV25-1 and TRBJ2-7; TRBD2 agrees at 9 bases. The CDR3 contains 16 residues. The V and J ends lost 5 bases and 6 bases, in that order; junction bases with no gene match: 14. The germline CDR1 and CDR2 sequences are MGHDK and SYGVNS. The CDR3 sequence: CASSSSRTSAVGEQYF. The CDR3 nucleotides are TGTGCCAGCAGTTCCTCCCGGACTAGCGCTGTCGGCGAGCAGTACTTC.

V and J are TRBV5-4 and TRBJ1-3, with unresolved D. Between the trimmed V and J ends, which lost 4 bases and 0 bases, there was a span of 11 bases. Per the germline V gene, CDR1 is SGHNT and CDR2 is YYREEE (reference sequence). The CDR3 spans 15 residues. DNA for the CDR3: TGTGCCAGCAGCCGTCGGGAGGGCTCTGGAAACACCATATATTTT. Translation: CASSRREGSGNTIYF.

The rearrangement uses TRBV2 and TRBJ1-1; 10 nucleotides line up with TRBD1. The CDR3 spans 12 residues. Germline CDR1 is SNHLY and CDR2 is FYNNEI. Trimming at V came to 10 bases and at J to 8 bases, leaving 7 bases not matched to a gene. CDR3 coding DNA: TGTGCCACCAGGGACAGGGGAGAAGAAGCTTTCTTT. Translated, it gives CATRDRGEEAFF.

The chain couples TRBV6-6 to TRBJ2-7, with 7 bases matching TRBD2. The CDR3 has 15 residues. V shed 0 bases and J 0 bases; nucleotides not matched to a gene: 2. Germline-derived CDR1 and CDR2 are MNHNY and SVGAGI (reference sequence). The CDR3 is CASSYSGGYSYEQYF. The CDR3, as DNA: TGTGCCAGCAGTTACTCGGGGGGGTACTCCTACGAGCAGTACTTC.

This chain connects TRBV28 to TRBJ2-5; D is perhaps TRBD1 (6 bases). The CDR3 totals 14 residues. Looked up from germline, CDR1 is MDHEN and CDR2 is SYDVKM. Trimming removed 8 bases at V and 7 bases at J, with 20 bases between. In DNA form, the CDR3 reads TGTGCCAGCCAACTACAGGGAGATCGAGCGACCCAGTACTTC. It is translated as CASQLQGDRATQYF.

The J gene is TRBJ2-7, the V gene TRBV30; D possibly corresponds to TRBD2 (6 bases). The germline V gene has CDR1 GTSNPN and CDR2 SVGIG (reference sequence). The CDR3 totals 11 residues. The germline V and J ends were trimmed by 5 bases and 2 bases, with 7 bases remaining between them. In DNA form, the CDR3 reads TGTGCCTGGGGGAGGCCCTACGAGCAGTACTTC. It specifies CAWGRPYEQYF.

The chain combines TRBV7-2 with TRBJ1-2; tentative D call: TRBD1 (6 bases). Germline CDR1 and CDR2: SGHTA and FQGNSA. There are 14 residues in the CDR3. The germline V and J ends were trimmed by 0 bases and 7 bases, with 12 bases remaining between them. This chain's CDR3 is CASSLAPGEGGYTF. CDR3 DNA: TGTGCCAGCAGCTTAGCGCCAGGGGAGGGTGGCTACACCTTC.

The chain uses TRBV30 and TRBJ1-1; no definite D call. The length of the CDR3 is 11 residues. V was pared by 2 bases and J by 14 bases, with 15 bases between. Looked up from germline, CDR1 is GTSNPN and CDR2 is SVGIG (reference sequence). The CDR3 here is CAWSLSRESFF. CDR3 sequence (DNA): TGTGCCTGGAGTTTGTCGAGGGAGTCCTTCTTT.

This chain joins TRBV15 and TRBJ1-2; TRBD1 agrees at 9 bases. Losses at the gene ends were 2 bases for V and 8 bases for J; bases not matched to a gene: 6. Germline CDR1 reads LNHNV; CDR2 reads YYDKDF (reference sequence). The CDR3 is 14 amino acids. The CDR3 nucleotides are TGTGCCACCAGCAGACCTTGGACAGGGGAGGGCTACACCTTC. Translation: CATSRPWTGEGYTF.

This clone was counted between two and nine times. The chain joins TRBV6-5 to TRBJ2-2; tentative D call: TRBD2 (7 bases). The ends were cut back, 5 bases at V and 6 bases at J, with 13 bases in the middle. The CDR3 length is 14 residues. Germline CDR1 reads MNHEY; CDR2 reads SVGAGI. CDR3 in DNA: TGTGCCAGCAGTACTAGAGGGGGGGCCGGGGAGCTGTTTTTT. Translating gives CASSTRGGAGELFF.

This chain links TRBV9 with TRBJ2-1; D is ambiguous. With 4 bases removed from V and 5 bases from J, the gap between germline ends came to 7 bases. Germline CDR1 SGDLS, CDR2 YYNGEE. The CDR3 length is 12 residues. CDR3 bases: TGTGCCAGCAGCCTCGCAGACAATGAGCAGTTCTTC. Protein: CASSLADNEQFF.

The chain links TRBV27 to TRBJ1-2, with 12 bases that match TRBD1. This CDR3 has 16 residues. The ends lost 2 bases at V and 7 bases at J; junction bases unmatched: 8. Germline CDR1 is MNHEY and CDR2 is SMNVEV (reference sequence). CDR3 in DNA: TGTGCCAGCAGTTTAGGCTGGGACAGGGGGCTCACTGGCTACACCTTC. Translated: CASSLGWDRGLTGYTF.

CDR3 residues: CASSPDSMNTGELFF. CDR3 sequence (DNA): TGTGCCAGCAGCCCGGACTCGATGAACACCGGGGAGCTGTTTTTT. This sequence joins TRBV11-3 and TRBJ2-2; D perhaps matches TRBD2 (5 bases). CDR3 size: 15 residues. The V gene's germline CDR1 is SGHNT and CDR2 YENEEA. V dropped 5 bases and J dropped 1 base, with 11 bases sitting between them.

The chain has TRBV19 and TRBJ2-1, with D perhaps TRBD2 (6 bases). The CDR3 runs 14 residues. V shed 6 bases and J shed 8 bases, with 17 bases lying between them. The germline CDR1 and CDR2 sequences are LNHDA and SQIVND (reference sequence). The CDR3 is CASRAGTTWDEQFF. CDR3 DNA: TGTGCCAGTAGGGCGGGAACAACTTGGGATGAGCAGTTCTTC.

The CDR3 sequence is CASSGSLILNTGELFF. DNA for the CDR3: TGTGCCAGCAGCGGTAGCCTAATCCTGAATACCGGGGAGCTGTTTTTT. The chain carries TRBV9 and TRBJ2-2, with D hard to call. Germline loops: CDR1 SGDLS, CDR2 YYNGEE. The CDR3 sequence is 16 residues long. Deletions cut 3 bases from V and 5 bases from J, with 17 bases between.

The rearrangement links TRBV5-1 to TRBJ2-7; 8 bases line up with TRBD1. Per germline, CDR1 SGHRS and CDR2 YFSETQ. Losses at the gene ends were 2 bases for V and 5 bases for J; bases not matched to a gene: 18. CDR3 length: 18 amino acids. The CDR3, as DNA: TGCGCCAGCAGCTTTTTGTCCGCCGGACAGGGAGGCCAGGACGAGCAGTACTTC. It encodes CASSFLSAGQGGQDEQYF.

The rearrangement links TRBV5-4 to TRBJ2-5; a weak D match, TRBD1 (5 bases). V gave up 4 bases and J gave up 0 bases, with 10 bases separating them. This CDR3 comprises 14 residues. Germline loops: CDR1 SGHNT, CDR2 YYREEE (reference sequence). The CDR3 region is CASSMGLDQETQYF. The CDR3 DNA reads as TGTGCCAGCAGCATGGGGCTAGACCAAGAGACCCAGTACTTC.

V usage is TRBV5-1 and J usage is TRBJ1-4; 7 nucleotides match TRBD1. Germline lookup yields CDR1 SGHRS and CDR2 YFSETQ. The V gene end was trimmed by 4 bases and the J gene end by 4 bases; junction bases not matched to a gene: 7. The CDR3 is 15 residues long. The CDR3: CASSIDGTDNEKLFF. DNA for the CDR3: TGCGCCAGCAGCATAGACGGGACAGATAATGAAAAACTGTTTTTT.

CDR3: CASSHPEGVGYTF. CDR3 DNA: TGCGCCAGCAGCCATCCCGAGGGGGTTGGCTACACCTTC. This rearrangement joins TRBV4-3 to TRBJ1-2; a weak D match, TRBD1 (6 bases). Looked up from germline, CDR1 is LGHNA and CDR2 is YSLEER. This CDR3 region has 13 residues. Trimming took off 3 bases at V and 7 bases at J, with 12 bases between the two ends.

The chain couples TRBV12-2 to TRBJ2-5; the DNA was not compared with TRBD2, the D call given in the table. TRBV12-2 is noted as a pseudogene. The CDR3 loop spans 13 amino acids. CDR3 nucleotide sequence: TGTGCAAGTCGCTTACGCGGGAGTAGTACCCAGTACTTC. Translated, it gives CASRLRGSSTQYF.

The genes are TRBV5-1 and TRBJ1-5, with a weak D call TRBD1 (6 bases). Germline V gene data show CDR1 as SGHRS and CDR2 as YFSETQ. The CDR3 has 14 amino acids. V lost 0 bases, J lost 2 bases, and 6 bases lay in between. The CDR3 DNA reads TGCGCCAGCAGCTTGGAGGGGGGCAATCAGCCCCAGCATTTT. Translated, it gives CASSLEGGNQPQHF. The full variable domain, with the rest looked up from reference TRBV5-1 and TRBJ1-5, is KAGVTQTPRYLIKTRGQQVTLSCSPISGHRSVSWYQQTPGQGLQFLFEYFSETQRNKGNFPGRFSGRQFSNSRSEMNVSTLELGDSALYLCASSLEGGNQPQHFGDGTRLSIL.

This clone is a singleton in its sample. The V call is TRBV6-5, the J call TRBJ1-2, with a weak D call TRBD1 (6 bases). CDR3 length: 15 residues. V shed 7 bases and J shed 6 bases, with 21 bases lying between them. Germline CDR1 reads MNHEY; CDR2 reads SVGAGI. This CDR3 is CASNGMDRGGDGYTF. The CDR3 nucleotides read TGTGCCAGCAATGGGATGGACAGAGGGGGGGATGGCTACACCTTC.

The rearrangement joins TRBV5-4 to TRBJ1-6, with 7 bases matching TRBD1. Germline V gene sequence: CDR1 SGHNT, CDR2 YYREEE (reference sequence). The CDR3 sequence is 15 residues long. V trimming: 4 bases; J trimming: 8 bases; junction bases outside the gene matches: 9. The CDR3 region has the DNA TGTGCCAGCAGCCCGTGGACAGGCGGGTATTCACCCCTCCACTTT. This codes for CASSPWTGGYSPLHF.

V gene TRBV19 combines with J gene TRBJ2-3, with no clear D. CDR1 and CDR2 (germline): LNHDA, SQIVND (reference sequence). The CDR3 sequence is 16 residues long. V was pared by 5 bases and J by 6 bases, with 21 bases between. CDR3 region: CASSPPYSLPLDTQYF. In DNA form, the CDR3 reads TGTGCCAGTAGTCCGCCCTATAGTCTCCCCCTCGATACGCAGTATTTT.

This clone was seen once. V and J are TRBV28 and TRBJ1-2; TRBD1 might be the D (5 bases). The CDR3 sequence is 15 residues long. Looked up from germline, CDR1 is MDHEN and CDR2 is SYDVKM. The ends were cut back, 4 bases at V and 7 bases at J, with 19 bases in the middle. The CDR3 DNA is TGTGCCAGCAGTTCGCTACCATTCGGGGGAGCTGGCTACACCTTC. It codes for CASSSLPFGGAGYTF.